Sequencing of this T cell receptor beta chain was carried out in a study of blood T cell repertoires in COVID-19. Study context: From the United States, Italy and Spain came samples of acute and convalescent COVID-19.

CDR3 length: 13 amino acids. Trimming took 3 bases from V and 7 from J, leaving 10 bases between them. The assay was immunoSEQ multiplex PCR, and TCRdb's table has in-frame clones only and misses some. The table includes some 250,000 clones, around 87% detected once. This clonotype was sampled from a woman between 70 and 85 years old with active or convalescent COVID-19. The V call is TRBV12-3 or TRBV12-4, the J call TRBJ1-5, with D perhaps matching TRBD1 (5 bases). Material: peripheral blood. CDR3 DNA sequence: TGTGCCAGCAGTTTGGCGGAGGGGCAGCCCCAGCATTTT. Amino acids: CASSLAEGQPQHF.